This TCR beta chain was profiled in a study of metastatic and nonmetastatic thyroid tumors. No treatment had been given to any patient before thyroid surgery. This clone was recorded only once. V was shortened by 7 bases and J by 3 bases, with 13 bases between the two germline ends. The CDR3 consists of 12 residues. Germline V CDR1 and CDR2: SQVTM, ANQGSEA. TCRdb re-processed the PCR reads through MiXCR. In the table there are 30,000 to 40,000 clones, 20% to 30% of which are singletons. This clonotype was sampled from a female donor with papillary thyroid cancer or a benign thyroid nodule (not recorded which). Some clones in this sample may be carry-over from other donors' samples. This rearrangement joins TRBV29-1 to TRBJ2-7; maybe TRBD1 (5 bases). Sequencing used blood. CDR3 sequence: CSAKADSYEQYF. The CDR3 DNA reads as TGCAGCGCAAAGGCTGACAGCTACGAGCAGTACTTC.